The rows below give T cell receptor beta chains drawn from one sample of a study of OX40 agonist ivuxolimab in advanced cancers. The protocol was immunoSEQ multiplex PCR, while the TCRdb copy is restricted to in-frame clones and leaves out a portion. The sample has 75,000 to 80,000 clones, about nine tenths seen once; the top ten hold 6.2%. Sequencing was performed on CD4+ or CD8+ T cells sorted from blood, taken in a trial of the OX40 agonist ivuxolimab. The receptors here all came from an adult with an advanced solid tumor such as melanoma, head and neck, liver or kidney cancer. CDR3s include the opening cysteine and the closing phenylalanine or tryptophan. A D gene is named only where the DNA matches it firmly. A clone size is listed for some rows: how often the clone was seen (once, few, many), or a class if it is expanded.

TRBJ2-7 TRBV5-6 . . CASSLAWSSSGEQYF TGTGCCAGCAGCTTGGCGTGGTCGAGCAGCGGAGAGCAGTACTTC
TRBJ2-5 TRBV9 . TRBD2 CASSRIAGEETQYF TGTGCCAGCAGCAGAATAGCGGGTGAAGAGACCCAGTACTTC
TRBJ2-7 TRBV4-1 . TRBD1 CASSQVEVTGGNYEQYF TGCGCCAGCAGCCAAGTTGAAGTGACAGGGGGCAACTACGAGCAGTACTTC
TRBJ2-2 TRBV7-2 once TRBD2 CASSSVWRAGDHTGELFF TGTGCCAGCAGCTCGGTCTGGCGGGCGGGGGACCACACCGGGGAGCTGTTTTTT
TRBJ2-1 TRBV5-1 . TRBD2 CASSSLVGLAGVSSYNEQFF TGCGCCAGCAGCTCCCTAGTGGGACTAGCGGGGGTAAGCTCCTACAATGAGCAGTTCTTC
TRBJ1-1 TRBV5-6 . TRBD1 CASSTDRGRIAFF TGTGCCAGCAGTACCGACAGGGGGCGCATAGCTTTCTTT
TRBJ2-3 TRBV7-2 once . CASSLRGVSTDTQYF TGTGCCAGCAGCTTAAGAGGGGTTAGCACAGATACGCAGTATTTT
TRBJ2-3 TRBV9 . . CASSVRFTDTQYF TGTGCCAGCAGCGTTAGGTTCACAGATACGCAGTATTTT
TRBJ2-5 TRBV5-6 . . CASSRKDRETQYF TGTGCCAGCAGTCGCAAGGACCGGGAGACCCAGTACTTC
TRBJ2-1 TRBV2 . TRBD2 CASNQRGGNEQFF TGTGCCAGCAATCAGCGGGGGGGGAATGAGCAGTTCTTC
TRBJ1-6 TRBV5-1 . . CASSLGLTGRDLSPLHF TGCGCCAGCAGCTTGGGGCTGACCGGCCGGGACTTGTCACCCCTCCACTTT
TRBJ1-2 TRBV28 . TRBD1 CASRQGADYGYTF TGTGCCAGCAGACAGGGGGCTGATTATGGCTACACCTTC
TRBJ2-3 TRBV9 . . CASSPRADTQYF TGTGCCAGCAGCCCCCGGGCGGATACGCAGTATTTT
TRBJ2-3 TRBV6-1 . . CASSEGREQYF TGTGCCAGCAGTGAGGGCCGAGAGCAGTATTTT
TRBJ2-5 TRBV4-3 . TRBD2 CASSGGGTQETQYF TGCGCCAGCTCCGGGGGGGGGACTCAAGAGACCCAGTACTTC
TRBJ1-6 TRBV5-4 . TRBD1 CASSLQGVRNSPLHF TGTGCCAGCAGCTTACAGGGGGTTCGAAATTCACCCCTCCACTTT
TRBJ2-5 TRBV15 . TRBD1 CATSHRRGGTGGAEQYF TGTGCCACCAGCCACCGAAGAGGCGGGACAGGGGGGGCGGAGCAGTACTTC
TRBJ1-1 TRBV18 . . CASSLKDGNTEAFF TGTGCCAGCTCACTTAAGGACGGTAACACTGAAGCTTTCTTT
TRBJ1-2 TRBV9 . . CASSTGQGYTF TGTGCCAGCAGCACAGGGCAGGGCTACACCTTC
TRBJ2-7 TRBV7-2 . . CASSLVGAYEQYF TGTGCCAGCAGCTTAGTGGGGGCCTACGAGCAGTACTTC
TRBJ2-2 TRBV2 few TRBD1 CASKGQGGRTGELFF TGTGCCAGTAAGGGACAGGGAGGTCGCACCGGGGAGCTGTTTTTT
TRBJ1-5 TRBV6-5 . . CASTQGINQPQHF TGTGCCAGCACCCAGGGTATCAATCAGCCCCAGCATTTT
TRBJ1-1 TRBV10-3 . TRBD1 CAIRPTGGGLDTEAFF TGTGCCATCAGGCCTACAGGGGGAGGTCTGGACACTGAAGCTTTCTTT
TRBJ2-7 TRBV2 . TRBD2 CASRMGLAFYEQYF TGTGCCAGCAGGATGGGACTAGCTTTCTACGAGCAGTACTTC
TRBJ1-1 TRBV7-7 . . CASSQTGDDTEAFF TGTGCCAGCAGCCAGACTGGGGATGACACTGAAGCTTTCTTT
TRBJ1-6 TRBV5-1 . TRBD1 CASTPSGQGDSPLHF TGCGCCAGCACCCCATCGGGACAGGGGGATTCACCCCTCCACTTT
TRBJ1-5 TRBV18 . . CASSPPLGQGNQPQHF TGTGCCAGCTCACCACCATTGGGTCAGGGCAATCAGCCCCAGCATTTT
TRBJ1-2 TRBV5-5 . . CASSFGSFYGYTF TGTGCCAGCAGCTTTGGCAGCTTCTATGGCTACACCTTC
TRBJ2-7 TRBV28 . . CASNLNWVHEQYF TGTGCCAGCAACCTAAACTGGGTACACGAGCAGTACTTC
TRBJ1-4 TRBV5-1 . TRBD1 CASSLAGGYEKLFF TGCGCCAGCAGCTTGGCAGGGGGCTATGAAAAACTGTTTTTT
TRBJ2-7 TRBV7-9 . TRBD1 CASSPGQYEQYF TGTGCCAGCAGCCCGGGACAGTACGAGCAGTACTTC
TRBJ1-1 TRBV14 . TRBD1 CASSQRTGRNTEAFF TGTGCCAGCAGCCAGAGGACAGGTAGGAACACTGAAGCTTTCTTT
TRBJ2-3 TRBV11-2 . . CASSLGLRESTDTQYF TGTGCCAGCAGCTTAGGACTCCGGGAGAGCACAGATACGCAGTATTTT
TRBJ2-1 TRBV5-4 . TRBD1 CASSDRDRENEQFF TGTGCCAGCAGCGACCGGGACAGGGAGAATGAGCAGTTCTTC
TRBJ1-4 TRBV7-9 . . CASAYVTNEKLFF TGTGCCAGCGCTTACGTAACTAATGAAAAACTGTTTTTT